The TCR beta chain under discussion was sequenced for a study of T cell responses to AZD1222 COVID-19 vaccine. The repertoire was sequenced with immunoSEQ multiplex PCR; TCRdb's copy has only in-frame clones and lacks some. The repertoire has 130,000 to 150,000 clones, about nine tenths of them found once; the top ten carry around 3.8%. Both about-4-week and about-12-week second-dose recipients were combined. General observations from the study: The donors showed a predominance of white British ancestry and of females, with possible underestimation of clonal diversity. Recipients of two AZD1222 doses showed rising Spike-specific TCR breadth and depth.

Concerning this clone: Antigen unknown.

The germline gives CDR1 LNHDA, CDR2 SQIVND (reference sequence). CDR3 size: 16 residues. V lost 5 bases and J lost 0, with 14 bases in between. The sample consisted of peripheral blood, taken 28 days after the second AZD1222 dose. The V gene is TRBV19, the J gene TRBJ2-4, with D perhaps assigned TRBD1 or TRBD2 (5 bases each). The receptor comes from an adult who received the AZD1222 COVID-19 vaccine. Here the CDR3 reads CASSQGGGIAKNIQYF. The CDR3 DNA reads as TGTGCCAGTAGTCAGGGTGGGGGTATAGCCAAAAACATTCAGTACTTC.